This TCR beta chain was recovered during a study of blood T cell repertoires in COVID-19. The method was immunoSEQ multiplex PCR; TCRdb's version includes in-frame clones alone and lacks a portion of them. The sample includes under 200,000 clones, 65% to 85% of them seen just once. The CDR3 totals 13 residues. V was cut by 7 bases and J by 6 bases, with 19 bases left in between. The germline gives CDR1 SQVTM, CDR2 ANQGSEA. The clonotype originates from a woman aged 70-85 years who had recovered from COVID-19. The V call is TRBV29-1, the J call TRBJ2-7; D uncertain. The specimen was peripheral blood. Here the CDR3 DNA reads TGCAGCGCCCGTACCGGGTTCCGCTCCGAGCAGTACTTC. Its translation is CSARTGFRSEQYF.